The 26 T cell receptor beta chains presented below share a single source sample, sequenced in a study of T cells in Graves' hyperthyroidism and ophthalmopathy. RNA transcripts served as the template for amplifying TCR beta CDR3 regions. Carried out on the TCR CDR3, a first-round RT-PCR used the HTBI primer set. TCRdb re-analysed the multiplex PCR reads in MiXCR, keeping a single row per CDR3 protein. The sample yields approximately 380,000 distinct CDR3 sequences, about 14% seen once. Sequencing was done on a sample of blood. These receptors were obtained from a man aged 50-60 years with Graves' ophthalmopathy.

The rearrangement links TRBV3-1 to TRBJ2-5, with 14 bases lining up with TRBD2. The J segment lost 2 bases and the V segment lost 3 bases, leaving 11 bases of the junction unmatched. The V gene's germline CDR1 is LGHDT and CDR2 YNNKEL (reference sequence). This CDR3 comprises 19 residues. The CDR3 spells CASSQAPGLAGVEQETQYF. The CDR3 DNA is TGTGCCAGCAGCCAGGCACCGGGACTAGCGGGAGTAGAACAAGAGACCCAGTACTTC.

There are many counts of this clonotype. The chain has TRBV5-1 and TRBJ2-3; D is possibly TRBD1 (5 bases). The CDR3 is made up of 16 amino acids. Trimming took off 6 bases at V and 2 bases at J, with 19 bases between the two ends. Germline V CDR1 and CDR2: SGHRS, YFSETQ. The CDR3 nucleotides read TGCGCCAGCACCCATCAAGGGGCGGAGCACACAGATACGCAGTATTTT. Translating it yields CASTHQGAEHTDTQYF.

This clonotype showed up many times. The rearrangement links TRBV5-1 to TRBJ2-3, with 11 positions matching TRBD2. The CDR3 loop spans 17 amino acids. The junction had 12 bases not matched to a gene; V was cut back by 4 bases and J by 5 bases. Germline CDR1 reads SGHRS; CDR2 reads YFSETQ. The CDR3 nucleotides are TGCGCCAGCAGCGAGAGAAGTAGCGGGAGGGGAAGAGATACGCAGTATTTT. This encodes CASSERSSGRGRDTQYF.

This clonotype has a count of ten or more. The chain employs TRBV7-6 and TRBJ2-5; the D is unclear. CDR1 and CDR2 (germline): SGHVS, FNYEAQ. This CDR3 is built from 14 residues. V lost 3 bases to trimming and J lost 4 bases, with 12 bases between them. This CDR3 reads CASSLGEVPETQYF. DNA of the CDR3: TGTGCCAGCAGCTTGGGTGAAGTCCCAGAGACCCAGTACTTC.

This clonotype was counted a few times. The rearrangement links TRBV12-3 or TRBV12-4 to TRBJ2-2, with TRBD2 identical over 11 bases. After removal of 5 bases from V and 1 base from J, the junction contained 6 bases not matched to a gene. This CDR3 has 17 residues. As DNA, the CDR3 is TGTGCCAGCAGTCCATCTAGCGGGAGGCGGAACACCGGGGAGCTGTTTTTT. It is translated as CASSPSSGRRNTGELFF.

The chain joins TRBV4-1 to TRBJ2-1, with TRBD1 matching 12 bases. This CDR3 has 17 amino acids. CDR1 and CDR2 (germline): MGHRA, YSYEKL. The V and J ends lost 1 base and 7 bases, in that order; junction bases with no gene match: 8. The CDR3 sequence: CASSQGWDRGLSNEQFF. The CDR3 region has the DNA TGCGCCAGCAGCCAAGGTTGGGACAGGGGGCTCTCTAATGAGCAGTTCTTC.

Only a few counts were recorded for this clonotype. This chain connects TRBV6-5 to TRBJ1-6; D is unclear. The CDR3 runs 15 residues. Per the germline V gene, CDR1 is MNHEY and CDR2 is SVGAGI. The V end was cut by 2 bases, the J end by 1 base, with 6 bases between. The CDR3 spells CASSYEGSYNSPLHF. The CDR3 bases are TGTGCCAGCAGTTACGAAGGTTCCTATAATTCACCCCTCCACTTT.

This clonotype was detected ten times or more. As DNA, the CDR3 is TGTGCCAGCAGCCCGGACGGGACCTACGAGCAGTACTTC. This translates into CASSPDGTYEQYF. The genes are TRBV3-1 and TRBJ2-7, with a tentative D call TRBD2 (5 bases). Germline V gene lookup returns CDR1 LGHDT and CDR2 YNNKEL (reference sequence). This CDR3 comprises 13 residues. Trimming cost V 4 bases and J 2 bases, with 9 bases left between them.

This clonotype appeared many times. V and J are TRBV3-1 and TRBJ1-2, with unresolved D. V lost 2 bases, J lost 1 base, and 5 bases lay in between. The CDR3 has 13 residues. Germline CDR1 is LGHDT and CDR2 is YNNKEL (reference sequence). Written as DNA, the CDR3 is TGTGCCAGCAGCCAATTAGGTAACTATGGCTACACCTTC. As protein: CASSQLGNYGYTF.

This clonotype was seen at least ten times. The rearrangement uses TRBV12-3 or TRBV12-4 and TRBJ1-2, with D perhaps TRBD1 (6 bases). There are 17 residues in the CDR3. The ends were cut back, 2 bases at V and 1 base at J, with 17 bases in the middle. Written as DNA, the CDR3 is TGTGCCAGCAGTTTAAGTCGTGGGGGGGGCATTAACTATGGCTACACCTTC. This translates into CASSLSRGGGINYGYTF.

This clonotype was detected many times. V is TRBV9 and J is TRBJ2-3; 9 bases are a match to TRBD1. The CDR3 extends over 15 amino acids. V was clipped by 4 bases and J by 0 bases; unmatched bases: 3. Per the germline V gene, CDR1 is SGDLS and CDR2 is YYNGEE. The CDR3 DNA reads as TGTGCCAGCAGCACAGACAGGGGGAGCACAGATACGCAGTATTTT. Protein sequence: CASSTDRGSTDTQYF.

This clonotype was counted many times. The chain employs TRBV27 and TRBJ2-5; 7 bases fit TRBD2. The V and J ends lost 5 bases and 5 bases, in that order; junction bases with no gene match: 14. This CDR3 is 16 amino acids long. The germline V gene encodes CDR1 MNHEY and CDR2 SMNVEV (reference sequence). This CDR3 is CASSPEGVAGEETQYF. For the CDR3, the DNA is TGTGCCAGCAGTCCAGAAGGGGTGGCGGGAGAGGAGACCCAGTACTTC.

The chain couples TRBV15 to TRBJ2-3, with 13 bases matching TRBD2. V lost 2 bases and J lost 6; bases outside the gene matches: 5. Per the germline V gene, CDR1 is LNHNV and CDR2 is YYDKDF (reference sequence). This CDR3 spans 16 amino acids. CDR3 region: CATSRRLAGGSDTQYF. The CDR3 region has the DNA TGTGCCACCAGCAGAAGACTAGCGGGAGGCTCGGATACGCAGTATTTT.

The rearrangement uses TRBV12-3 or TRBV12-4 and TRBJ1-3; D unclear. The CDR3 runs to 16 residues. Trimming removed 6 bases from V and 0 bases from J, with 15 bases in between. The CDR3 coding sequence is TGTGCCAGCAGCACCCGCCCAGCTATCTCTGGAAACACCATATATTTT. Translated: CASSTRPAISGNTIYF.

In its sample, this clonotype was seen many times. The chain has TRBV12-3 or TRBV12-4 and TRBJ2-5; 7 nucleotides align to TRBD1. After removal of 7 bases from V and 5 bases from J, the junction contained 13 bases not matched to a gene. The CDR3 spans 15 residues. The DNA for the CDR3 is TGTGCCAGCACCCGACAGGGTCCAAGGAAGGAGACCCAGTACTTC. This codes for CASTRQGPRKETQYF.

This clonotype was found many times. The rearrangement uses TRBV6-1 and TRBJ2-5, with 15 nucleotides matching TRBD2. The J segment lost 2 bases and the V segment lost 2 bases, leaving 12 bases of the junction unmatched. The CDR3 sequence is 20 residues long. The V gene's germline CDR1 is MNHNS and CDR2 SASEGT. CDR3 region: CASSEWGLAGGGPTQETQYF. The CDR3 nucleotides are TGTGCCAGCAGTGAATGGGGACTAGCGGGAGGAGGGCCGACTCAAGAGACCCAGTACTTC.

This clonotype was seen only a few times. A read error is possible here, since a much larger clone lies one base away. The chain uses TRBV7-2 and TRBJ2-7, with D maybe TRBD2 (6 bases). This CDR3 contains 14 residues. Germline V CDR1 and CDR2: SGHTA, FQGNSA. The CDR3 DNA reads as TGTGCCGGCAGCTCCGGGACTCCCGCCTACGAGCAGTACTTC. Translation gives CAGSSGTPAYEQYF.

The chain recombines TRBV14 with TRBJ2-2; D is uncertain. The CDR3 loop spans 14 amino acids. The V gene lost 1 base and the J gene lost 7 bases, with 10 bases spanning the gap. Germline V gene data show CDR1 as SGHDN and CDR2 as FVKESK. CDR3 nucleotides: TGTGCCAGCAGCCAAGTCCGCTCGGGCGGGGAGCTGTTTTTT. It translates to CASSQVRSGGELFF.

This clonotype came up many times. V is TRBV6-1 and J is TRBJ2-7; D unresolved. The CDR3 length is 14 residues. V lost 6 bases and J lost 4, with 16 bases in between. Germline V gives CDR1 MNHNS, CDR2 SASEGT. CDR3 amino acids: CASSPVISLYEQYF. CDR3 coding DNA: TGTGCCAGCAGCCCAGTTATATCCTTATACGAGCAGTACTTC.

This clonotype was counted many times. The chain uses TRBV5-1 and TRBJ2-7, with D perhaps TRBD1 (6 bases). The length of the CDR3 is 12 residues. Germline V gene sequence: CDR1 SGHRS, CDR2 YFSETQ. V was clipped by 0 bases and J by 6 bases, with 7 bases between them. CDR3 coding DNA: TGCGCCAGCAGCTTGGGGACAGTCGAGCAGTACTTC. Its translation: CASSLGTVEQYF. The full variable domain, rest sourced from reference TRBV5-1 and TRBJ2-7, is KAGVTQTPRYLIKTRGQQVTLSCSPISGHRSVSWYQQTPGQGLQFLFEYFSETQRNKGNFPGRFSGRQFSNSRSEMNVSTLELGDSALYLCASSLGTVEQYFGPGTRLTVT.

This clonotype has just a few counts. The chain employs TRBV2 and TRBJ2-5; TRBD1 matches at 7 bases. The CDR3 has 15 residues. The germline V gene encodes CDR1 SNHLY and CDR2 FYNNEI. Trimming removed 3 bases from V and 2 bases from J; junction bases left unmatched: 6. Written as DNA, the CDR3 is TGTGCCAGCAGTGATCTTTGGGACAGTCAAGAGACCCAGTACTTC. Translated: CASSDLWDSQETQYF.

In this sample, this clonotype turned up a few times. A single base separates this from a much larger clone, so it may be a read error. The V gene is TRBV11-3, the J gene TRBJ2-7; 7 bases map to TRBD1. V was pared by 8 bases and J by 6 bases, with 10 bases of the junction left unmatched. The CDR3 is made up of 13 amino acids. The germline gives CDR1 SGHNT, CDR2 YENEEA. DNA of the CDR3: TGTGCCAGCTGGGACAGAAAGGCGGTCGAGCAGTACTTC. Its protein product is CASWDRKAVEQYF.

The CDR3 DNA reads as TGTGCCAGCAGCTTAGGGGTAGGGGGCGGTTACAATGAGCAGTTCTTC. Translated: CASSLGVGGGYNEQFF. The chain uses TRBV11-3 and TRBJ2-1, with 7 bases matching TRBD1. CDR1 SGHNT and CDR2 YENEEA come from the germline V gene. The V gene end was trimmed by 1 base and the J gene end by 4 bases; junction bases not matched to a gene: 7. CDR3 length: 16 amino acids.

The chain employs TRBV9 and TRBJ1-6; D is unresolved. The V end lost 2 bases, the J end lost 7 bases, and 10 bases lay between the germline ends. The CDR3 has 14 residues. The germline gives CDR1 SGDLS, CDR2 YYNGEE. DNA for the CDR3: TGTGCCAGCAGCGTGGGAGTTGGGAATTCACCCCTCCACTTT. It encodes CASSVGVGNSPLHF.

The chain employs TRBV19 and TRBJ2-3; TRBD2 might be the D (5 bases). This CDR3 contains 13 residues. Germline lookup yields CDR1 LNHDA and CDR2 SQIVND (reference sequence). V dropped 4 bases and J dropped 3 bases, with 8 bases sitting between them. The CDR3 loop is CASSKAGTDTQYF. The CDR3 bases are TGTGCCAGTAGTAAGGCGGGTACAGATACGCAGTATTTT.

This clonotype was detected many times. The gene calls are TRBV2 and TRBJ1-6; 8 bases map to TRBD1. CDR1 is SNHLY and CDR2 is FYNNEI in the germline V gene. This CDR3 spans 13 amino acids. Trimming at V came to 9 bases and at J to 9 bases, leaving 7 bases not matched to a gene. CDR3 coding DNA: TGTGCCAGAACGACAGGGGTTACTTCACCCCTCCACTTT. As protein: CARTTGVTSPLHF.